A selection of T cell receptor beta chains follows, all from one sample in a study of regulatory T cells in long-lasting Graves disease. TCRdb reprocessed the multiplex PCR reads via MiXCR and lists one record per CDR3 protein. The sample shows 350,000 to 500,000 distinct CDR3 sequences, 14% of them seen only once. The same specimen was also included in a second study, on T cells in Graves' hyperthyroidism and ophthalmopathy.

The sample was peripheral blood mononuclear cells (PBMCs), taken at new diagnosis, from a patient treated with antithyroid drugs. All receptors derive from a woman aged 50 to 60 with Graves disease. CDR3s include the opening cysteine and the closing phenylalanine or tryptophan. The order of the fields is clone size, D gene, V gene, J gene, CDR3 protein, CDR3 DNA. D genes are given only for firm matches. Only some rows state a clone size, as once, few, many or a class for expanded clones.

>few|NA|TRBV5-1|TRBJ2-3
CASSLGQLLTDTQYF
TGCGCCAGCAGCTTGGGTCAGCTCCTCACAGATACGCAGTATTTT
>NA|NA|TRBV20-1|TRBJ1-4
CSASSENDEKLFF
TGCAGTGCTAGTTCGGAGAATGATGAAAAACTGTTTTTT
>few|NA|TRBV5-1|TRBJ1-1
CASSAGEGTEAFF
TGCGCCAGCAGCGCGGGGGAGGGGACTGAAGCTTTCTTT
>many|TRBD2|TRBV6-1|TRBJ2-5
CASKPGLAAVGAQYF
TGTGCCAGCAAACCGGGACTAGCGGCAGTCGGGGCCCAGTACTTC
>NA|TRBD1|TRBV6-2/TRBV6-3|TRBJ1-2
CASRYRGYYGYTF
TGTGCCAGCAGGTACAGGGGGTACTATGGCTACACCTTC
>NA|NA|TRBV15|TRBJ1-6
CATSRDVDGSPLHF
TGTGCCACCAGCAGAGATGTGGATGGTTCACCCCTCCACTTT
>few|TRBD2|TRBV12-3/TRBV12-4|TRBJ2-5
CASSPGLAYQETQYF
TGTGCCAGCAGTCCGGGACTAGCTTACCAAGAGACCCAGTACTTC
>many|NA|TRBV28|TRBJ1-1
CASSSPTMNTEAFF
TGTGCCAGCAGTTCTCCGACCATGAACACTGAAGCTTTCTTT
>NA|NA|TRBV11-3|TRBJ2-2
CASSFRPTGELFF
TGTGCCAGCAGCTTCCGCCCCACCGGGGAGCTGTTTTTT
>NA|NA|TRBV7-2|TRBJ2-7
CASSFSPGREQYF
TGTGCCAGCAGCTTTAGTCCAGGGCGGGAGCAGTACTTC
>NA|NA|TRBV11-2|TRBJ2-3
CASSLVGSAGDTQYF
TGTGCCAGCAGCTTAGTCGGGTCAGCGGGAGATACGCAGTATTTT
>many|NA|TRBV6-1|TRBJ1-5
CASSETTGGSNQPQHF
TGTGCCAGCAGTGAAACGACGGGAGGAAGCAATCAGCCCCAGCATTTT
>few|NA|TRBV27|TRBJ1-2
CASSLSGTRGYTF
TGTGCCAGCAGTTTATCCGGGACAAGGGGCTACACCTTC
>many|TRBD1|TRBV28|TRBJ2-1
CASSSTGGAYNEQFF
TGTGCCAGCAGTTCGACAGGGGGGGCTTACAATGAGCAGTTCTTC
>few|NA|TRBV19|TRBJ2-7
CASTSHPPYEQYF
TGTGCCAGTACATCCCACCCTCCCTACGAGCAGTACTTC
>many|NA|TRBV7-2|TRBJ2-7
CASSLAPSVAYEQYF
TGTGCCAGCAGCTTAGCGCCTAGCGTTGCCTACGAGCAGTACTTC
>many|TRBD1|TRBV7-8|TRBJ1-2
CASSSRTGIIYTF
TGTGCCAGCAGCTCGCGGACAGGGATAATCTACACCTTC
>few|TRBD2|TRBV14|TRBJ2-1
CASTLLAPTYNGQFF
TGTGCCAGCACCCTACTAGCGCCCACCTACAATGGGCAGTTCTTC